The clone carrying this T cell receptor (beta chain) was seen just once. This cohort consisted of healthy bone marrow donors. V was cut by 0 bases and J by 1 base, with 7 bases left in between. Germline loops: CDR1 SGHKS, CDR2 YYEKEE (reference sequence). The CDR3 has 14 residues. This specimen comes from a study of cytomegalovirus exposure and HLA in healthy donors. In the PCR, 60 Vbeta and 13 Jbeta primers were used. Produced via immunoSEQ multiplex PCR; TCRdb's table is partial and in-frame only. The sample has about 92,000 clones, roughly 80% seen once. Sequenced material: PBMCs. V is TRBV5-5 and J is TRBJ1-1; D gene ambiguous. This sequence was found in a girl aged 2-10 years in good health and CMV-seropositive. The CDR3 DNA reads as TGTGCCAGCAGCTTGGTGGGAGGGAACACTGAAGCTTTCTTT. Amino acids: CASSLVGGNTEAFF.